Sequencing of this T cell receptor (beta chain) was carried out in a study of shared T cell receptors in the human thymus. There are 16 residues in the CDR3. V dropped 5 bases and J dropped 2 bases, with 19 bases sitting between them. Germline CDR1 reads MNHEY; CDR2 reads SMNVEV (reference sequence). Measured with immunoSEQ multiplex PCR; TCRdb has only the in-frame clones, and not every one. Of 500,000 to 750,000 clones listed, approximately 88% are singletons. This sample also belongs to another study, concerning human thymus T cells. From that paper: Thymic repertoires of unrelated individuals were reported in related research to overlap highly.

J is TRBJ2-7 and V is TRBV27, with D possibly being TRBD2 (6 bases). The source material was thymocytes. The source is a boy under two years old with a congenital heart defect. As DNA, the CDR3 is TGTGCCAGCAGTCCCTTCCGGGACTGGGTAGCCTACGAGCAGTACTTC. As protein: CASSPFRDWVAYEQYF.